This T cell receptor (beta chain) was captured in a study of T cells after posttransplantation cyclophosphamide (dated by TCRdb to about 2016). Study-wide context: Using TRB sequencing, the study followed how the T cell repertoire reconstituted after myeloablative bone marrow transplantation in which posttransplantation cyclophosphamide served as GVHD prophylaxis. Blood from all 35 or so PTCy patients with 1-year posttransplant specimens was subjected to TRB sequencing. Public TRB sequences were queried against a database of over 3,000 sequences associated with responses to pathogens, tumor antigens, self-antigens and alloantigens. TRA and TRB clonality were tightly correlated in 9 or 10 samples, so subsequent TCR analyses focused on TRB only. In 3 patients, up to 3 additional blood samples taken between 2 and 5.2 years after transplant also underwent TRB sequencing, as did pretransplant blood from several patients. Antigen receptor sequencing was done on samples from 35 PTCy-treated patients and from roughly 17 related bone marrow donors of those patients. Study-wide conclusions, independent of this receptor: Across 45 to 50 patients, TRB clonality was highly associated with recipient CMV seropositivity and CMV reactivation, and PTCy diversity was similar to diversity in CNI/methotrexate controls. At 1-2 months, donor-recipient similarity was low but rose over the first year, and the later blood repertoires were often dominated by donor CD8+ memory clones. The TRB repertoires of T cells infiltrating skin or the GI tract showed only limited overlap with the TRB repertoires found in blood.

Genomic DNA was the input for TRB sequencing, which was run either with the immunoSEQ assay at survey resolution or with the hsTCRB kit. Per the original workflow: The immunoSEQ software handled initial read processing, and the LymphoSeq R package was used for repertoire analyses. Clonality was calculated as 1 minus normalized Shannon entropy, and the Gini coefficient was also calculated for each TRB dataset. Phenotypes of unsorted samples were inferred by mapping TRB sequences from sorted subsets of the recipient or donor onto unsorted samples of the same recipient. Held by TCRdb, this immuneACCESS table contains in-frame sequences only and omits some clones. Under half of the omission traces to an unresolved V gene where checked; the cause of the rest is unknown. V, J and clone size reflect that table, while D and trimming were determined from the DNA. This sample has more than 60,000 clones in its table, and roughly 93% of those were observed once. Jointly, the top ten make up about 3.2% of the sample.

The CDR3 numbers 16 residues from cysteine through phenylalanine. Of all the DNA, just the CDR3 is kept, 48 bases in frame from base 1. V and J are trimmed by 1 base and 12 bases, and the gene matches miss 12 bases of the junction. The germline V gene encodes CDR1 LGHNA and CDR2 YNFKEQ. A remark on this clone: It lacks a known antigen. No qualities accompany the bases; no much larger clone lies one base away.

On the day of marrow donation, related bone marrow donors gave peripheral blood samples. Peripheral blood and bone marrow mononuclear cells were isolated by Ficoll-Hypaque density centrifugation and were cryopreserved. This TCR was recovered from a woman aged 30 to 39 in good health and a related stem cell transplant donor. The V gene is TRBV4-2 and the J gene is TRBJ2-1; 10 bases in the junction line up with TRBD2. Sequencing was carried out using PBMCs. The DNA sequence is TGTGCCAGCAGCCAAGTGGTCCAGCGGGGGGGCCGGGGGCAGTTCTTC. Translation gives CASSQVVQRGGRGQFF.